The 26 T cell receptor beta chains reported below all come from one sample, sequenced in a study of glioma-infiltrating T cells after dendritic cell vaccination. Only in-frame clones appear in the TCRdb table, and some are missing; sequencing was by immunoSEQ multiplex PCR. The sample has more than 20,000 clones, approximately 85% seen once. The material was blood, obtained before dendritic cell vaccination. The receptors originated from a human donor with glioblastoma.

V and J are TRBV9 and TRBJ2-7; weak D call: TRBD1 (5 bases). Trimming removed 0 bases at V and 2 bases at J, with 12 bases between. This CDR3 region has 15 residues. CDR1 and CDR2 from the germline V gene are SGDLS and YYNGEE. In nucleotides, the CDR3 is TGTGCCAGCAGCGTAGACCAGGGATCGCCCTACGAGCAGTACTTC. It codes for CASSVDQGSPYEQYF. The entire variable domain, with the rest obtained from reference TRBV9 and TRBJ2-7, is as follows: DSGVTQTPKHLITATGQRVTLRCSPRSGDLSVYWYQQSLDQGLQFLIQYYNGEERAKGNILERFSAQQFPDLHSELNLSSLELGDSALYFCASSVDQGSPYEQYFGPGTRLTVT.

The CDR3 nucleotides are TGTGCCAGCAGCTTAGGAGAGCAGGGTTGGTATGGCTACACCTTC. This encodes CASSLGEQGWYGYTF. The rearrangement links TRBV5-6 to TRBJ1-2; D might be TRBD1 (5 bases). V shed 2 bases and J shed 5 bases, with 16 bases lying between them. This CDR3 has 15 amino acids. CDR1 and CDR2 (germline): SGHDT, YYEEEE.

The chain carries TRBV30 and TRBJ2-5; 9 bases map to TRBD2. The J call is in doubt because the DNA end fits TRBJ2-7 better. The CDR3 totals 11 residues. The germline gives CDR1 GTSNPN, CDR2 SVGIG (reference sequence). CDR3 DNA sequence: TGTGCTCAAGCGGGAGGCTACGAGCAGTACTTC. Its translation is CAQAGGYEQYF.

The chain has TRBV4-2 and TRBJ2-7, with 12 bases that match TRBD2. CDR1 and CDR2 (germline): LGHNA, YNFKEQ. This CDR3 has 17 residues. The ends lost 3 bases at V and 6 bases at J; junction bases unmatched: 12. The CDR3 nucleotides are TGTGCCAGCAGCCAGCCTCACCTTCGACTAGCGGGAGCCGAGCAGTACTTC. Its translation: CASSQPHLRLAGAEQYF.

The V call is TRBV29-1, the J call TRBJ2-1; 8 bases line up with TRBD2. Germline V CDR1 and CDR2: SQVTM, ANQGSEA. CDR3 length: 20 residues. With V trimmed by 2 bases and J by 0 bases, 18 bases remained unmatched. The CDR3 nucleotides are TGCAGCGTTGAAAGGACCCTTGGGTTAGCGGGACTCGGCTCCTACAATGAGCAGTTCTTC. Protein sequence: CSVERTLGLAGLGSYNEQFF.

The V call is TRBV6-7, the J call TRBJ2-6, with 8 bases fitting TRBD1. TRBV6-7 is designated an ORF whose function remains uncertain. This CDR3 contains 15 residues. V lost 5 bases, J lost 0 bases, and 0 bases stayed unmatched. The CDR3 sequence: CASSDRGSGANVLTF. DNA for the CDR3: TGTGCCAGCAGTGACAGGGGCTCTGGGGCCAACGTCCTGACTTTC.

The chain combines TRBV28 with TRBJ2-7; 7 nucleotides match TRBD1. Germline loops: CDR1 MDHEN, CDR2 SYDVKM. Trimming removed 9 bases from V and 2 bases from J; junction bases left unmatched: 7. This CDR3 contains 13 residues. CDR3 loop: CASKTGLAYEQYF. The CDR3 coding sequence is TGTGCCAGTAAGACAGGGCTGGCCTACGAGCAGTACTTC.

This clone showed up just once. The rearrangement links TRBV19 to TRBJ2-5, with TRBD2 as a possible D gene (6 bases). Trimming removed 6 bases at V and 1 base at J, with 12 bases between. In germline, CDR1 is LNHDA, CDR2 SQIVND (reference sequence). The length of the CDR3 is 14 residues. DNA for the CDR3: TGTGCCAGTAGCGACGACGGGGGCCAAGAGACCCAGTACTTC. The encoded protein is CASSDDGGQETQYF. Filled out from reference TRBV19 and TRBJ2-5, the complete variable domain reads DGGITQSPKYLFRKEGQNVTLSCEQNLNHDAMYWYRQDPGQGLRLIYYSQIVNDFQKGDIAEGYSVSREKKESFPLTVTSAQKNPTAFYLCASSDDGGQETQYFGPGTRLLVL.

The V call is TRBV19, the J call TRBJ2-1; TRBD1 agrees at 11 bases. This CDR3 has 15 residues. J lost 7 bases, V lost 4 bases, and 6 bases had no gene match. Germline V gives CDR1 LNHDA, CDR2 SQIVND (reference sequence). The CDR3: CASSKDRGLLNEQFF. The CDR3 coding sequence is TGTGCCAGTAGTAAGGACAGGGGGCTATTAAATGAGCAGTTCTTC.

The V and J genes are TRBV6-5 and TRBJ2-7; 9 positions agree with TRBD2. The V gene end was trimmed by 4 bases and the J gene end by 0 bases; junction bases not matched to a gene: 4. The CDR3 totals 15 residues. CDR1 and CDR2 (germline): MNHEY, SVGAGI. Here the CDR3 DNA reads TGTGCCAGCAGTTCTCGGACTAGCGCCTCCTACGAGCAGTACTTC. Translating gives CASSSRTSASYEQYF.

This chain links TRBV11-3 with TRBJ2-1; the D is unclear. Trimming took off 5 bases at V and 0 bases at J, with 11 bases between the two ends. The CDR3 length is 15 residues. Germline CDR1 and CDR2: SGHNT and YENEEA. CDR3 in DNA: TGTGCCAGCAGCCGGTCCGAAAGCTCCTACAATGAGCAGTTCTTC. It codes for CASSRSESSYNEQFF.

The chain employs TRBV27 and TRBJ2-1; no firm D call. The germline V gene encodes CDR1 MNHEY and CDR2 SMNVEV (reference sequence). The CDR3 runs 13 residues. V was shortened by 7 bases and J by 9 bases, with 16 bases between the two germline ends. The CDR3 reads CASTTAMVGEQFF. CDR3 bases: TGTGCCAGCACTACCGCAATGGTCGGTGAGCAGTTCTTC.

V gene TRBV23-1 combines with J gene TRBJ2-2, with 7 nucleotides matching TRBD1. TRBV23-1 is an ORF, with its function uncertain. Trimming took 4 bases from V and 6 from J; bases not matched to a gene: 8. The length of the CDR3 is 15 residues. In nucleotides, the CDR3 is TGCGCCAGCAGTCCTTATCACAGGGGAGCCGGGGAGCTGTTTTTT. Residues: CASSPYHRGAGELFF.

This clone was seen a single time. This chain connects TRBV15 to TRBJ1-5; the D gene is possibly TRBD1 (5 bases). With 8 bases removed from V and 6 bases from J, the gap between germline ends came to 20 bases. Germline V gene data show CDR1 as LNHNV and CDR2 as YYDKDF (reference sequence). The CDR3 length is 15 residues. CDR3 in DNA: TGTGCCACCCAACAGCGGGACTCTCGGACTCAGCCCCAGCATTTT. This codes for CATQQRDSRTQPQHF.

The gene calls are TRBV5-6 and TRBJ2-2, with TRBD2 matching over 7 bases. The CDR3 loop spans 15 amino acids. The ends lost 4 bases at V and 4 bases at J; junction bases unmatched: 7. Germline V gives CDR1 SGHDT, CDR2 YYEEEE. CDR3 in amino acids: CASSSPGGLTGELFF. The DNA for the CDR3 is TGTGCCAGCAGCAGTCCGGGAGGCCTCACCGGGGAGCTGTTTTTT.

The chain links TRBV30 to TRBJ1-2; tentatively, D is TRBD1 (5 bases). The CDR3 loop spans 18 amino acids. Germline V gene sequence: CDR1 GTSNPN, CDR2 SVGIG (reference sequence). Trimming took off 1 base at V and 1 base at J, with 22 bases between the two ends. The CDR3: CAWSERDFGRYNNYGYTF. CDR3 sequence (DNA): TGTGCCTGGAGTGAGAGGGACTTTGGACGATATAATAACTATGGCTACACCTTC.

The chain couples TRBV7-7 to TRBJ2-7, with D unresolved. Trimming left V 3 bases short and J 4 bases short, with 16 bases between. This CDR3 comprises 15 residues. Germline CDR1 and CDR2: SSHAT and FNYEAQ (reference sequence). CDR3 residues: CASSFLVSVLYEQYF. CDR3 bases: TGTGCCAGCAGCTTTTTAGTCTCGGTTCTGTACGAGCAGTACTTC.

This clone came up once. This sample also contains other DNA sequences that code for the same CDR3. The J gene is TRBJ1-5, the V gene TRBV5-1; the D gene is possibly TRBD1 (6 bases). V was trimmed by 0 bases and J by 5 bases, leaving 9 bases between them. The CDR3 consists of 14 residues. Germline loops: CDR1 SGHRS, CDR2 YFSETQ. CDR3 protein: CASSLEGGDQPQHF. The CDR3 bases are TGCGCCAGCAGCTTGGAAGGGGGGGATCAGCCCCAGCATTTT.

The chain recombines TRBV6-5 with TRBJ2-1; 13 bases fit TRBD2. The CDR3 sequence is 15 residues long. Trimming took 5 bases from V and 9 from J; bases not matched to a gene: 7. The germline V gene encodes CDR1 MNHEY and CDR2 SVGAGI. CDR3 sequence (DNA): TGTGCCAGCAGTAGGCGGACTAGCGGGGGTACTGAGCAGTTCTTC. Protein: CASSRRTSGGTEQFF.

The V call is TRBV6-7, the J call TRBJ2-7; a possible D gene is TRBD1 (6 bases). TRBV6-7 is identified as an open reading frame with a role that is uncertain. Trimming left V 2 bases short and J 0 bases short, with 8 bases between. CDR3 length: 14 residues. DNA of the CDR3: TGTGCCAGCAGTTACGGACAGAGCTCCTACGAGCAGTACTTC. The encoded protein is CASSYGQSSYEQYF.

The chain has TRBV2 and TRBJ2-7; TRBD2 agrees at 7 bases. V gave up 4 bases and J gave up 9 bases; unmatched junction bases: 9. Germline CDR1 is SNHLY and CDR2 is FYNNEI. The CDR3 length is 13 residues. CDR3 bases: TGTGCCAGCAGTGGCAGACCGGGGGGAGTGCAGTACTTC. This sequence encodes CASSGRPGGVQYF.

V and J are TRBV5-1 and TRBJ2-3; D may be TRBD2 (5 bases). V was shortened by 3 bases and J by 1 base, with 12 bases between the two germline ends. The CDR3 contains 15 residues. The germline CDR1 and CDR2 sequences are SGHRS and YFSETQ. CDR3 sequence (DNA): TGCGCCAGCAGCTGGGGTTACGGGGGCACAGATACGCAGTATTTT. Translation: CASSWGYGGTDTQYF.

The rearrangement uses TRBV5-1 and TRBJ2-3; D may be TRBD2 (5 bases). CDR1 SGHRS and CDR2 YFSETQ come from the germline V gene. Trimming removed 3 bases at V and 0 bases at J, with 11 bases between. There are 15 residues in the CDR3. This chain's CDR3 is CASSSTRASTDTQYF. CDR3 nucleotides: TGCGCCAGCAGCTCAACTAGGGCTAGCACAGATACGCAGTATTTT.

This chain uses TRBV4-1 with TRBJ1-5; D is ambiguous. V lost 0 bases to trimming and J lost 6 bases, with 6 bases between them. The germline V gene has CDR1 MGHRA and CDR2 YSYEKL. This CDR3 comprises 13 residues. CDR3 sequence (DNA): TGCGCCAGCAGCCAAGAGCCGGTTCAGCCCCAGCATTTT. Protein: CASSQEPVQPQHF.

The CDR3 sequence is CASSEAGTSGASTDTQYF. The CDR3 nucleotides read TGTGCCAGCAGCGAGGCCGGGACTAGCGGAGCATCCACAGATACGCAGTATTTT. The gene calls are TRBV5-6 and TRBJ2-3, with 11 nucleotides matching TRBD2. The CDR3 contains 18 residues. Germline lookup yields CDR1 SGHDT and CDR2 YYEEEE. J was trimmed by 2 bases and V by 4 bases; bases with no gene match: 12.

The chain employs TRBV7-6 and TRBJ2-2; D gene uncertain. Trimming pared 5 bases from V and 3 bases from J, leaving 10 bases between. Per germline, CDR1 SGHVS and CDR2 FNYEAQ. The CDR3 has 14 amino acids. CDR3 sequence (DNA): TGTGCCAGCAGCAGCGAGTCCTACACCGGGGAGCTGTTTTTT. Translated, it gives CASSSESYTGELFF.